A single sample gave rise to the 31 T cell receptor beta chains below, sequenced in a study of blood T cell repertoires in COVID-19. This table comes from immunoSEQ multiplex PCR, and its TCRdb copy is limited to in-frame clones, with some not included. This table holds about 74,000 clones, 90% found once. The specimen was peripheral blood. The receptors originated from a man between 50 and 59 years old with acute or convalescent COVID-19.

This chain joins TRBV12-3 or TRBV12-4 and TRBJ2-7; D remains unclear. This CDR3 has 12 residues. Deletions cut 3 bases from V and 6 bases from J, with 9 bases between. CDR3 sequence: CASSFGAGEQYF. CDR3 DNA: TGTGCCAGCAGTTTCGGAGCTGGCGAGCAGTACTTC.

The V and J genes are TRBV10-3 and TRBJ1-1; D perhaps matches TRBD1 (5 bases). Germline V gene lookup returns CDR1 ENHRY and CDR2 SYGVKD. The V end lost 2 bases, the J end lost 2 bases, and 9 bases lay between the germline ends. CDR3 size: 14 residues. In DNA, the CDR3 is TGTGCCATCAGTGAGCGGGGGGGAAACACTGAAGCTTTCTTT. It encodes CAISERGGNTEAFF.

This chain connects TRBV10-3 to TRBJ1-1; no clear D. The ends were cut back, 0 bases at V and 2 bases at J, with 10 bases in the middle. Germline loops: CDR1 ENHRY, CDR2 SYGVKD. CDR3 length equals 15 residues. DNA for the CDR3: TGTGCCATCAGTGAGTCGCGGAGTCCTAACACTGAAGCTTTCTTT. As protein: CAISESRSPNTEAFF.

The V call is TRBV12-3 or TRBV12-4, the J call TRBJ2-1; D call uncertain. Deletions cut 3 bases from V and 8 bases from J, with 11 bases between. The CDR3 totals 13 residues. CDR3 in amino acids: CASSLKGVDEQFF. As DNA, the CDR3 is TGTGCCAGCAGTTTGAAAGGAGTAGATGAGCAGTTCTTC.

The chain couples TRBV27 to TRBJ2-6; D is possibly TRBD1 (6 bases). The CDR3 spans 13 residues. V was shortened by 6 bases and J by 13 bases, with 16 bases between the two germline ends. In germline, CDR1 is MNHEY, CDR2 SMNVEV (reference sequence). CDR3 DNA: TGTGCCAGCAGACCAGGGGACGGTGGGGTCCTGACTTTC. It is translated as CASRPGDGGVLTF.

The chain links TRBV24-1 to TRBJ2-3; perhaps TRBD1 as D (6 bases). The length of the CDR3 is 17 residues. CDR1 and CDR2 from the germline V gene are KGHDR and SFDVKD. Deletions cut 3 bases from V and 0 bases from J, with 15 bases between. Here the CDR3 DNA reads TGTGCCACCAGTGATCCTCTCAGGGGAGATAGCACAGATACGCAGTATTTT. The encoded protein is CATSDPLRGDSTDTQYF.

The CDR3 coding sequence is TGTGCCAGCAGCTTAGGGGAGGTGAACACTGAAGCTTTCTTT. Its translation is CASSLGEVNTEAFF. The genes are TRBV13 and TRBJ1-1; D remains unclear. The CDR3 consists of 14 residues. Germline V gene sequence: CDR1 PRHDT, CDR2 FYEKMQ (reference sequence). Trimming took off 0 bases at V and 0 bases at J, with 5 bases between the two ends. The full variable domain, with the rest looked up from reference TRBV13 and TRBJ1-1, is AAGVIQSPRHLIKEKRETATLKCYPIPRHDTVYWYQQGPGQDPQFLISFYEKMQSDKGSIPDRFSAQQFSDYHSELNMSSLELGDSALYFCASSLGEVNTEAFFGQGTRLTVV.

The rearrangement uses TRBV21-1 and TRBJ2-2; the table names TRBD1, a call not compared with the DNA. TRBV21-1 represents a pseudogene. This CDR3 has 16 residues. The DNA of the CDR3 is TGTGCCAGCAGCTATAACGAATCCAAAAGACACGGGGAGCTGTTTTTT. As protein: CASSYNESKRHGELFF.

The chain is built from TRBV4-1 and TRBJ1-6, with TRBD1 as a possible D gene (6 bases). CDR3 size: 16 residues. Trimming took 5 bases from V and 7 from J, leaving 18 bases between them. Germline V CDR1 and CDR2: MGHRA, YSYEKL. CDR3 bases: TGCGCCAGCAGCATAAGGATGACGCAGGGGAATTCACCCCTCCACTTT. Protein sequence: CASSIRMTQGNSPLHF.

This clone appeared once. The chain is built from TRBV5-6 and TRBJ1-4; 7 bases are a match to TRBD1. The CDR3 sequence is 16 residues long. Germline assignment: CDR1 SGHDT and CDR2 YYEEEE. Trimming removed 4 bases from V and 1 base from J; junction bases left unmatched: 7. CDR3 in DNA: TGTGCCAGCAGCCCTGGGGGACAGCGAACTAATGAAAAACTGTTTTTT. It yields the protein CASSPGGQRTNEKLFF.

The V call is TRBV5-5, the J call TRBJ2-7, with D perhaps TRBD2 (6 bases). CDR1 SGHKS and CDR2 YYEKEE come from the germline V gene (reference sequence). The CDR3 length is 13 residues. The V end lost 3 bases, the J end lost 4 bases, and 11 bases lay between the germline ends. Here the CDR3 DNA reads TGTGCCAGCAGCTGGGGACTTGGGTACGAGCAGTACGTC. This encodes CASSWGLGYEQYV.

V usage is TRBV6-2 or TRBV6-3 and J usage is TRBJ1-5; D unclear. CDR1 MNHEY and CDR2 SVGEGT come from the germline V gene. This CDR3 has 12 residues. Trimming removed 2 bases from V and 9 bases from J, with 8 bases in between. The CDR3 spells CASSYPPRPQHF. CDR3 DNA sequence: TGTGCCAGCAGTTACCCCCCCCGGCCCCAGCATTTT.

The chain couples TRBV2 to TRBJ2-7; 16 bases fit TRBD2. The V segment lost 4 bases and the J segment 5 bases; nucleotides outside the gene matches: 8. Germline V CDR1 and CDR2: SNHLY, FYNNEI. The CDR3 has 17 residues. The DNA for the CDR3 is TGTGCCAGCAGTGCGGGGCTGGGACTAGCGGGGGGGCACGAGCAGTACGTC. Translation: CASSAGLGLAGGHEQYV.

The rearrangement uses TRBV24-1 and TRBJ1-6; a possible D gene is TRBD1 (5 bases). The CDR3 covers 13 residues. The germline V gene encodes CDR1 KGHDR and CDR2 SFDVKD. Trimming removed 9 bases from V and 5 bases from J, with 10 bases in between. The CDR3 protein is CATPDSDNSPLHF. In nucleotides, the CDR3 is TGTGCCACCCCCGACAGTGATAATTCACCCCTCCACTTT.

The chain recombines TRBV18 with TRBJ2-5; TRBD2 might be the D (5 bases). The germline CDR1 and CDR2 sequences are KGHSH and LQKENI. Trimming left V 6 bases short and J 5 bases short, with 16 bases between. This CDR3 is built from 14 residues. CDR3 nucleotides: TGTGCCAGCTCCCCGGCGGTGGACTCCGAGACCCAGTACTTC. Its protein product is CASSPAVDSETQYF.

The chain uses TRBV6-2 or TRBV6-3 and TRBJ1-5; perhaps TRBD1 as D (5 bases). CDR3 length equals 18 residues. CDR1 and CDR2 (germline): MNHEY, SVGEGT. V lost 6 bases and J 3 bases, leaving 24 bases between the germline ends. DNA for the CDR3: TGTGCCAGCAGCCCCCTGAAGGGACGGGGGTTCTACAATCAGCCCCAGCATTTT. This encodes CASSPLKGRGFYNQPQHF.

V is TRBV29-1 and J is TRBJ1-1; unclear D gene. The CDR3 extends over 14 amino acids. The germline V and J ends were trimmed by 0 bases and 3 bases, with 11 bases remaining between them. The germline V gene encodes CDR1 SQVTM and CDR2 ANQGSEA. The CDR3 here is CSVEDRDSYTEAFF. DNA of the CDR3: TGCAGCGTTGAAGATCGAGATTCGTACACTGAAGCTTTCTTT.

The chain has TRBV7-8 and TRBJ1-3; D unresolved. With 4 bases removed from V and 2 bases from J, the gap between germline ends came to 12 bases. Per the germline V gene, CDR1 is SGHVS and CDR2 is FQNEAQ. The CDR3 is 15 amino acids. The CDR3 DNA follows: TGTGCCAGCAGCTCAGGAATCGGCCCTGGAAACACCATATATTTT. Translation: CASSSGIGPGNTIYF.

This chain uses TRBV30 with TRBJ1-3; D possibly corresponds to TRBD1 (5 bases). CDR3 size: 15 residues. The V and J ends lost 5 bases and 4 bases respectively, with 18 bases between them. The germline V gene has CDR1 GTSNPN and CDR2 SVGIG (reference sequence). CDR3 DNA: TGTGCCTGGGACGGACTCCGGGACTACGGAAACACCATATATTTT. The encoded protein is CAWDGLRDYGNTIYF.

This rearrangement joins TRBV11-3 to TRBJ2-7; 8 bases are shared with TRBD1. The CDR3 loop spans 19 amino acids. Trimming cost V 5 bases and J 3 bases; bases outside gene matches: 21. Germline V gene data show CDR1 as SGHNT and CDR2 as YENEEA. The CDR3 region has the DNA TGTGCCAGCAGCCTCCTCTTTGTTGGCAGGGGGCACGGTCGCTACGAGCAGTACGTC. Translated: CASSLLFVGRGHGRYEQYV.

The V call is TRBV30, the J call TRBJ1-2; D uncertain. The CDR3 extends over 11 amino acids. V dropped 5 bases and J dropped 6 bases, with 10 bases sitting between them. The germline V gene has CDR1 GTSNPN and CDR2 SVGIG (reference sequence). The CDR3, as DNA: TGTGCCTGGGGGCTTATAGATGGCTACACCTTC. Amino acids: CAWGLIDGYTF.

This sequence joins TRBV29-1 and TRBJ2-7; 7 bases align to TRBD2. This CDR3 is built from 12 residues. Trimming took 6 bases from V and 6 from J; bases not matched to a gene: 8. Per germline, CDR1 SQVTM and CDR2 ANQGSEA. CDR3 protein: CSVRGGPAEQYF. The CDR3 nucleotides are TGCAGCGTGCGGGGAGGGCCGGCCGAGCAGTACTTC.

In nucleotides, the CDR3 is TGTGCCAGCAGTGATACAGGGCTGGGGTTGGATCAGCCCCAGCATTTT. It encodes CASSDTGLGLDQPQHF. V gene TRBV28 combines with J gene TRBJ1-5; possibly TRBD1 for D (6 bases). Germline V lookup: CDR1 MDHEN, CDR2 SYDVKM. Trimming took 5 bases from V and 5 from J, leaving 19 bases between them. The CDR3 consists of 16 residues.

The rearrangement joins TRBV4-3 to TRBJ1-1; no firm D call. V gave up 3 bases and J gave up 3 bases, with 11 bases separating them. The CDR3 consists of 14 residues. Looked up from germline, CDR1 is LGHNA and CDR2 is YSLEER. The CDR3 bases are TGCGCCAGCAGCCAGTCCGGCGGGCACACTGAAGCTTTCTTT. This encodes CASSQSGGHTEAFF.

The CDR3 region is CASSRLADNEQFF. CDR3 DNA: TGCGCCAGCAGCCGGCTAGCGGACAATGAGCAGTTCTTC. V is TRBV5-1 and J is TRBJ2-1, with 7 nucleotides matching TRBD2. The V segment lost 4 bases and the J segment 5 bases; nucleotides outside the gene matches: 3. The CDR3 has 13 amino acids. Germline V gene lookup returns CDR1 SGHRS and CDR2 YFSETQ.

V usage is TRBV4-1 and J usage is TRBJ1-3, with TRBD1 as a possible D gene (5 bases). Germline CDR1 reads MGHRA; CDR2 reads YSYEKL. This CDR3 spans 16 amino acids. Trimming took 1 base from V and 5 from J, leaving 15 bases between them. CDR3 loop: CASSQALMEGRNTIYF. The CDR3 region has the DNA TGCGCCAGCAGCCAAGCCCTGATGGAGGGGAGAAACACCATATATTTT.

The chain couples TRBV11-2 to TRBJ2-1; D is perhaps TRBD2 (5 bases). This CDR3 contains 14 residues. Trimming took off 3 bases at V and 4 bases at J, with 10 bases between the two ends. Germline V gene lookup returns CDR1 SGHAT and CDR2 FQNNGV. The CDR3 bases are TGTGCCAGCAGCTTCTGGACTGCGTACAATGAGCAGTTCTTC. Translated, it gives CASSFWTAYNEQFF. The variable domain in full, with the rest retrieved from reference TRBV11-2 and TRBJ2-1, is EAGVAQSPRYKIIEKRQSVAFWCNPISGHATLYWYQQILGQGPKLLIQFQNNGVVDDSQLPKDRFSAERLKGVDSTLKIQPAKLEDSAVYLCASSFWTAYNEQFFGPGTRLTVL.

The chain recombines TRBV6-5 with TRBJ1-1, with D perhaps matching TRBD1 (5 bases). Trimming removed 6 bases from V and 6 bases from J, with 17 bases in between. The CDR3 sequence is 14 residues long. Germline V gene sequence: CDR1 MNHEY, CDR2 SVGAGI. Here the CDR3 reads CASRGGFSGAEAFF. The CDR3 nucleotides read TGTGCCAGCAGGGGCGGATTTTCGGGGGCTGAAGCTTTCTTT.

There are a few counts of this clone. V gene TRBV4-2 combines with J gene TRBJ2-7, with D possibly matching TRBD2 (6 bases). CDR3 length: 17 amino acids. CDR1 and CDR2 (germline): LGHNA, YNFKEQ. V lost 1 base and J 2 bases, leaving 18 bases between the germline ends. CDR3 sequence: CASSQVGGGAYTYEQYF. The CDR3 DNA sequence: TGTGCCAGCAGCCAAGTTGGGGGAGGCGCTTATACCTACGAGCAGTACTTC.

CDR3 loop: CATQGTETRNQPQHF. CDR3 bases: TGTGCCACCCAAGGGACAGAGACTCGCAATCAGCCCCAGCATTTT. The chain is built from TRBV24-1 and TRBJ1-5; 7 positions match TRBD1. In germline, CDR1 is KGHDR, CDR2 SFDVKD. The CDR3 consists of 15 residues. J gave up 2 bases and V 9 bases, and 9 bases lay outside the gene matches.

This rearrangement joins TRBV5-6 to TRBJ2-5; 9 nucleotides line up with TRBD2. Per germline, CDR1 SGHDT and CDR2 YYEEEE. V shed 1 base, J shed 5 bases, and the junction held 12 bases outside the gene matches. The CDR3 covers 17 residues. CDR3 in DNA: TGTGCCAGCAGCTTGCGGGCTAGCGGGGCGGGCATGGAGACCCAGTACTTC. Translated, it gives CASSLRASGAGMETQYF.